This T cell receptor beta chain was identified in a study of cytomegalovirus exposure and HLA in healthy donors. The germline CDR1 and CDR2 sequences are GTSNPN and SVGIG (reference sequence). The J segment lost 3 bases and the V segment lost 2 bases, leaving 7 bases of the junction unmatched. The CDR3 contains 17 residues. General observations from the study: Researchers counted around 180 TCR beta chains as cytomegalovirus-associated. Rarity characterized most TCR sequences, yet some public TCRs appeared in many donors. It was confirmed in vitro that three of the CMV-associated chains were specific for CMV antigens.

Worth noting for this clone: Its matching antigen is unknown.

TCRdb keeps only in-frame clones here, not all; method: immunoSEQ multiplex PCR. The sample holds hundreds of thousands of clones, 86% seen once. J is TRBJ2-3 and V is TRBV30, with TRBD2 matching over 14 bases. Specimen: PBMCs. This clonotype was obtained from a woman aged 25 to 39 in good health and CMV-seropositive. CDR3 sequence: CAWSRGLAGVTTDTQYF. As DNA, the CDR3 is TGTGCCTGGAGTAGGGGACTAGCGGGAGTCACGACAGATACGCAGTATTTT. The full variable domain, completed using reference TRBV30 and TRBJ2-3, is SQTIHQWPATLVQPVGSPLSLECTVEGTSNPNLYWYRQAAGRGLQLLFYSVGIGQISSEVPQNLSASRPQDRQFILSSKKLLLSDSGFYLCAWSRGLAGVTTDTQYFGPGTRLTVL.